This TCR beta chain comes out of a study of cytomegalovirus exposure and HLA in healthy donors. PCR was performed using 60 Vbeta and 13 Jbeta primers. Generated by immunoSEQ multiplex PCR, the TCRdb table keeps only in-frame clones and is missing some. Of approximately 60,000 clones listed, approximately 80% are singletons. The CDR3 contains 15 residues. Per the germline V gene, CDR1 is GTSNPN and CDR2 is SVGIG (reference sequence). V trimming: 5 bases; J trimming: 4 bases; junction bases outside the gene matches: 6. The sequence derives from a man aged 40-50 years in good health and CMV-seronegative. This chain uses TRBV30 with TRBJ2-2; 11 bases agree with TRBD2. The sample comprised PBMCs. The CDR3 loop is CAWGIAGGLTGELFF. In nucleotides, the CDR3 is TGTGCCTGGGGGATAGCGGGGGGGCTCACCGGGGAGCTGTTTTTT. Full variable domain (rest looked up from reference TRBV30 and TRBJ2-2): SQTIHQWPATLVQPVGSPLSLECTVEGTSNPNLYWYRQAAGRGLQLLFYSVGIGQISSEVPQNLSASRPQDRQFILSSKKLLLSDSGFYLCAWGIAGGLTGELFFGEGSRLTVL.